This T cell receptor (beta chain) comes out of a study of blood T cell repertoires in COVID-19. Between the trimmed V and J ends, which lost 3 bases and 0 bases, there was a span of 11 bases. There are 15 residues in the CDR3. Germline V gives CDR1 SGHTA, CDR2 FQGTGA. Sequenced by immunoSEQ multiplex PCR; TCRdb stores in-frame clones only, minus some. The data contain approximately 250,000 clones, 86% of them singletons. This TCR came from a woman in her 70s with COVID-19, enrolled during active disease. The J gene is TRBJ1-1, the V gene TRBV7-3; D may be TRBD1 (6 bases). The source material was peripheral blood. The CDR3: CASSLLGAVNTEAFF. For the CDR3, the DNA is TGTGCCAGCAGCTTGTTGGGGGCCGTGAACACTGAAGCTTTCTTT.